This section outlines one TCR beta chain sequence together with its context. This clone was observed a handful of times. There is no known antigen for this receptor. Base qualities are not recorded, but no much larger clone differs from it by a single base. Based on the germline V gene (reference sequence), the CDR1 and CDR2 sequences are LNHNV and YYDKDF. V has 1 base trimmed and J has 7 bases trimmed; junction bases matching no gene number 7. Reading from cysteine to phenylalanine, the CDR3 counts 14 amino acids. Just the 42-base CDR3 DNA is kept, in frame starting at base 1. A second Seattle source provided samples from volunteer blood donors who had recovered from COVID-19. Collaborating institutions collected whole blood in K2EDTA tubes following their own protocols. For TCRbeta analysis, collaborators shipped samples as frozen whole blood, isolated PBMCs, or DNA extracted from either of those sample types.

The sample originates from a study of blood T cell repertoires in COVID-19 (dated by TCRdb to the early 2020s). Broadly, across the study: Samples from collaborators originated in the United States, Italy and Spain and spanned both the acute and convalescent phases of COVID-19. The prospective study material was composed of cDNA or gDNA derived from T cells, B-cell-depleted T cells, or PBMCs. Deeply sampled blood TCRbeta repertoires from subjects exposed to, actively infected with, or recovered from COVID-19 were included in the dataset. A freely available public database, intended as a resource for researchers studying the immune response to SARS-CoV-2, is where the repertoires were released. Samples were obtained from the ongoing ImmuneRACE study (first 160 participants) and from over 1,000 subjects provided by 6 global collaborators. A de-identified subject ID, COVID-19 status, age in years and sex were almost always included in the sample metadata. Where HLA class I and class II types were available, the types were taken from metadata supplied by the sample provider, not from assay-based typing. Here is what the overall study found, with its caveats: How much clinical and demographic metadata was included differed by source and by participant, and the metadata was provided uncurated.

The immunoSEQ Assay, a bias-controlled multiplex PCR, was used to amplify TCRbeta CDR3 regions from genomic DNA. In the authors' own workflow: Within the assay, amplification of reference gene primers was used to estimate how many nucleated cells each sample contained. To quantify the absolute abundance of each unique TCRbeta CDR3 rearrangement, sequence reads were collapsed and filtered. For each sample, productive Simpson clonality was calculated by taking the square root of Simpson's diversity index across productive rearrangements. TCRdb re-hosts the immuneACCESS table, in-frame sequences only. Its copies lack some clones; in the studies checked, an unresolved V gene accounts for under half of them, and the cause for the rest is not known. That table is the source of V, J and clone size, and D and trimming were worked out from the DNA. The sample yields around 300,000 clones; around four fifths were counted once. Of the sample, around 10% is held by the ten largest clones.

The sequence came from a woman aged 50 to 60 who had recovered from COVID-19. The specimen sequenced was peripheral blood. The sequence joins TRBV15 to TRBJ2-7; 7 of the junction bases match TRBD2. The CDR3 amino acid sequence is: CATSRVGGVGEQYF. The DNA reads as follows: TGTGCCACCAGCAGAGTGGGAGGGGTGGGAGAGCAGTACTTC. With the portions outside the CDR3 filled from the reference TRBV15 and TRBJ2-7 genes, the complete variable region becomes DAMVIQNPRYQVTQFGKPVTLSCSQTLNHNVMYWYQQKSSQAPKLLFHYYDKDFNNEADTPDNFQSRRPNTSFCFLDIRSPGLGDTAMYLCATSRVGGVGEQYFGPGTRLTVT.